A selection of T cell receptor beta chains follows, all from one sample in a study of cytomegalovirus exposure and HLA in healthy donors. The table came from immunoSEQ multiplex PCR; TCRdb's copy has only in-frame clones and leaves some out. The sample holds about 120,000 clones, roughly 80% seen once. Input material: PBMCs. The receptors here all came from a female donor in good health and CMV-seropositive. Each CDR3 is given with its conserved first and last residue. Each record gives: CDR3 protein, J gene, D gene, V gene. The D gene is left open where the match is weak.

CDR3: CASSRTGWEDGYTF; J: TRBJ1-2; D: TRBD1; V: TRBV6-1
CDR3: CAWNLRGLPKGGEKLFF; J: TRBJ1-4; D: -; V: TRBV30
CDR3: CASSSTDTDTQYF; J: TRBJ2-3; D: -; V: TRBV4-1
CDR3: CAISEDPGIYEQYF; J: TRBJ2-7; D: -; V: TRBV6-1
CDR3: CASSFKQGQEQYEQYF; J: TRBJ2-7; D: TRBD1; V: TRBV7-3
CDR3: CASSQEGGYGYTF; J: TRBJ1-2; D: -; V: TRBV4-1
CDR3: CASDELRAEGDTQYF; J: TRBJ2-3; D: -; V: TRBV5-1
CDR3: CASAIAASSYNEQFF; J: TRBJ2-1; D: -; V: TRBV6-4
CDR3: CASGFDTYGYTF; J: TRBJ1-2; D: -; V: TRBV12-5
CDR3: CASSLLPSNTDTQYF; J: TRBJ2-3; D: -; V: TRBV27
CDR3: CATSSPQDRETQYF; J: TRBJ2-5; D: -; V: TRBV15
CDR3: CASSPRQTGDTQYF; J: TRBJ2-3; D: -; V: TRBV18
CDR3: CASSYSVSRQGYGYTF; J: TRBJ1-2; D: TRBD1; V: TRBV6-5
CDR3: CASSSWTGVAGNTIYF; J: TRBJ1-3; D: TRBD1; V: TRBV7-8
CDR3: CASSFQGRPLHF; J: TRBJ1-6; D: -; V: TRBV7-2
CDR3: CSVRPLNTDTQYF; J: TRBJ2-3; D: -; V: TRBV29-1
CDR3: CATLQVSYEQYF; J: TRBJ2-7; D: -; V: TRBV2
CDR3: CASSDGTSDVYEQYF; J: TRBJ2-7; D: TRBD2; V: TRBV10-2
CDR3: CASSQEGAGDDQPQHF; J: TRBJ1-5; D: -; V: TRBV4-2
CDR3: CASSFVGSQGQGYGYTF; J: TRBJ1-2; D: -; V: TRBV28
CDR3: CASRVRQDSSGANVLTF; J: TRBJ2-6; D: -; V: TRBV7-9
CDR3: CASSEPRENKAVTLWGQHTGELFF; J: TRBJ2-2; D: -; V: TRBV9
CDR3: CASSLGWGHEQYF; J: TRBJ2-7; D: -; V: TRBV5-6
CDR3: CASSQEGQSNTGELFF; J: TRBJ2-2; D: -; V: TRBV4-1
CDR3: CAWSPGQNQPQHF; J: TRBJ1-5; D: TRBD1; V: TRBV30
CDR3: CASSLAGGQGYNEQFF; J: TRBJ2-1; D: TRBD1; V: TRBV5-4